The source of this T cell receptor (beta chain) is a study of spatial heterogeneity in lung cancer. Study context: The authors sequenced available follow-up PBMC samples, taken a median of approximately 2 years after resection. Detection consistently yielded more beta chains than alpha chains. Whole-study results and caveats: Ubiquitous expanded tumor TCRs appeared in blood more at resection than follow-up.

Individual TCR cDNA molecules each bore their own unique molecular identifier. MiXCR was run by TCRdb on the 5' RACE reads, yielding one entry per CDR3 protein. The table lists about 120,000 distinct CDR3 sequences, 10% to 15% of them singletons. As to time point: blood at routine non-recurrence follow-up after resection. Material for sequencing was whole RNA from tumor, nontumor lung or frozen PBMC, left unsorted. With respect to this clonotype: Its antigen remains unidentified.

The CDR3 length is 13 residues. Trimming took off 3 bases at V and 7 bases at J, with 16 bases between the two ends. Germline assignment: CDR1 SQVTM and CDR2 ANQGSEA. V gene TRBV29-1 combines with J gene TRBJ2-7, with D perhaps assigned TRBD1 or TRBD2 (5 bases each). This specimen consisted of PBMCs, obtained at follow-up. The source of this sequence is a male donor with early-stage non-small cell lung cancer. CDR3 nucleotides: TGCAGCGTTGAGTTGGGACCAGTCGGGGAGCAGTACTTC. It codes for CSVELGPVGEQYF.